The T cell receptor (beta chain) described here comes from a study of neurological immune-mediated disorders. Whole-study context: Relapsing-remitting forms accounted for about 90% of the 34 multiple sclerosis patients and secondary progressive forms for 3. Study-level findings and limits: Patients with HTLV-1-associated myelopathy had the highest level of TCR clonal expansion, whereas patients with multiple sclerosis had the lowest level, falling beneath the level found in healthy controls.

One entry per CDR3 protein results from TCRdb running MiXCR on the 5' RACE reads. The table records more than 50,000 distinct CDR3 sequences, roughly 3.6% of them present only once. This clonotype was recorded at least ten times. Its cognate antigen is unknown. From germline, CDR1 is SNHLY and CDR2 FYNNEI. Trimming cost V 1 base and J 6 bases, with 8 bases left between them. The CDR3 is made up of 13 amino acids. This receptor was taken from a young man with multiple sclerosis. The chain joins TRBV2 to TRBJ2-3; D not resolved. Sample: PBMCs. The CDR3 is CASSEEGKDTQYF. The CDR3 DNA sequence: TGTGCCAGCAGTGAAGAGGGCAAGGATACGCAGTATTTT.